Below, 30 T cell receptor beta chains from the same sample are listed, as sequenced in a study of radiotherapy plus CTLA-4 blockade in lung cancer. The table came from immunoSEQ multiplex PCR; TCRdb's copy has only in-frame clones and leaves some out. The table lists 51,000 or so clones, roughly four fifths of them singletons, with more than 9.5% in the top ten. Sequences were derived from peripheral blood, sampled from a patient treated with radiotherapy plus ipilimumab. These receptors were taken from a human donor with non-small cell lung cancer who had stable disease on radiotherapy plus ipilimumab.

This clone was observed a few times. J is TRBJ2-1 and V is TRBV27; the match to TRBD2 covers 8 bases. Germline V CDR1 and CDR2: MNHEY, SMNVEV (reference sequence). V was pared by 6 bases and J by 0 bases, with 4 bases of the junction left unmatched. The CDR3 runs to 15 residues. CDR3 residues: CASSVSGSSYNEQFF. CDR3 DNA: TGTGCCAGCAGCGTCAGCGGGAGCTCCTACAATGAGCAGTTCTTC.

CDR3 loop: CASSPRGQDYEQYV. CDR3 DNA: TGTGCCAGCAGTCCCAGGGGACAGGACTACGAGCAGTACGTC. The chain carries TRBV6-5 and TRBJ2-7, with 8 bases fitting TRBD1. The J segment lost 3 bases and the V segment lost 5 bases, leaving 6 bases of the junction unmatched. This CDR3 is built from 14 residues. The V gene's germline CDR1 is MNHEY and CDR2 SVGAGI.

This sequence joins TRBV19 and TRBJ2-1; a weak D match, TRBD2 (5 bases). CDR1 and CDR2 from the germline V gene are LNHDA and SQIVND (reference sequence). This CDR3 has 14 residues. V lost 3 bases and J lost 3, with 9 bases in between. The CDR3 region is CASSIGENYNEQFF. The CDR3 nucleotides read TGTGCCAGTAGTATCGGGGAGAACTACAATGAGCAGTTCTTC.

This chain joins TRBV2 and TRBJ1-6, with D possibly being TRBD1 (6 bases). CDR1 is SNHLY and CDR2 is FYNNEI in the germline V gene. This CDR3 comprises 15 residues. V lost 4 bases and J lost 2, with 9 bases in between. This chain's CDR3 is CASSGGAPYNSPLHF. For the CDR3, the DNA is TGTGCCAGCAGTGGGGGGGCTCCCTATAATTCACCCCTCCACTTT.

This CDR3 reads CASSSYGTGDYGYTF. In DNA, the CDR3 is TGTGCCAGCAGTTCATACGGGACAGGGGATTACGGCTACACCTTC. The V call is TRBV27, the J call TRBJ1-2; 10 bases agree with TRBD1. This CDR3 comprises 15 residues. J gave up 8 bases and V 4 bases, and 10 bases lay outside the gene matches. Germline lookup yields CDR1 MNHEY and CDR2 SMNVEV (reference sequence).

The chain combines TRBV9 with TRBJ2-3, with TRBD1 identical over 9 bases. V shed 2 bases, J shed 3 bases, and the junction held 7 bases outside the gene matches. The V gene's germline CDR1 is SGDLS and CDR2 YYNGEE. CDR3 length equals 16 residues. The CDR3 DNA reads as TGTGCCAGCAGCGTTTCCGGGACAGGGTGGACAGATACGCAGTATTTT. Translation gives CASSVSGTGWTDTQYF.

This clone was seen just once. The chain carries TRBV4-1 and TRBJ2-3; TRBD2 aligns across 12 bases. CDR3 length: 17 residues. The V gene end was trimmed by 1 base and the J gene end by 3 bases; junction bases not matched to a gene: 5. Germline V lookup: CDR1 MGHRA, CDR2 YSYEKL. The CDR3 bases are TGCGCCAGCAGCCAAGTGACTAGCGGGGGAGGGACAGATACGCAGTATTTT. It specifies CASSQVTSGGGTDTQYF.

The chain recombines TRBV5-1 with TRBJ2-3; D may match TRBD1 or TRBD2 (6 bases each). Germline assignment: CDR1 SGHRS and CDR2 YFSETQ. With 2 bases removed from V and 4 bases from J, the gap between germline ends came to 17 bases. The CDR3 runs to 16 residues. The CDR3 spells CASSFFGGAESDTQYF. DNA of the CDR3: TGCGCCAGCAGCTTCTTCGGGGGCGCGGAGTCAGATACGCAGTATTTT.

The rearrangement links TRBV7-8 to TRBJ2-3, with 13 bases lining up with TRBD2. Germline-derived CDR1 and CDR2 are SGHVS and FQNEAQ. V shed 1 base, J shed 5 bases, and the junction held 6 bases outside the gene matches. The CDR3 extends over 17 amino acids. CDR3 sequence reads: CASSLGTSGGSGDTQYF. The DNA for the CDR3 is TGTGCCAGCAGCTTAGGGACTAGCGGGGGTTCGGGAGATACGCAGTATTTT.

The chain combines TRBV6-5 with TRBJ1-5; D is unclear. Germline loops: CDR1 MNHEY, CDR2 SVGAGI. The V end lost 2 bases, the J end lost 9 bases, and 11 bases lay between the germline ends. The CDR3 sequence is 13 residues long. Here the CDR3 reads CASSYQEAWPQHF. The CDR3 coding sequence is TGTGCCAGCAGTTACCAGGAGGCTTGGCCCCAGCATTTT.

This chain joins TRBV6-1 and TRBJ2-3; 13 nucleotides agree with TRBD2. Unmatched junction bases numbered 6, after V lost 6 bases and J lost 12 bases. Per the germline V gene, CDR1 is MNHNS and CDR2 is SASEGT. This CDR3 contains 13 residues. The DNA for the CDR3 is TGTGCCAGCAGCAATGGACTAGCGGGGGCCCAGTATTTT. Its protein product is CASSNGLAGAQYF.

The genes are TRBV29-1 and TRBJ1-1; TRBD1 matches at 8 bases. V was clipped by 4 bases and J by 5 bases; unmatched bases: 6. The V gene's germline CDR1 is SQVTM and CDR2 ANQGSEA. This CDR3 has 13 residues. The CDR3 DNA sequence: TGCAGCGTTGCAGGGGGCAGGGGAACTGAAGCTTTCTTT. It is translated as CSVAGGRGTEAFF.

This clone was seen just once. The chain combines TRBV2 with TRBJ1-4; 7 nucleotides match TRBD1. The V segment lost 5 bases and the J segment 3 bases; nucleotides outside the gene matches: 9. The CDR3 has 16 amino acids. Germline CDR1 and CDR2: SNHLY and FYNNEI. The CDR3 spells CASSRTGDGPNEKLFF. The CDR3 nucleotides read TGTGCCAGCAGTCGGACAGGAGATGGACCTAATGAAAAACTGTTTTTT.

CDR3 protein: CSVAGTANTEAFF. CDR3 bases: TGCAGCGTTGCGGGGACGGCCAACACTGAAGCTTTCTTT. This chain links TRBV29-1 with TRBJ1-1, with D maybe TRBD1 (5 bases). Trimming stripped 4 bases from V and 2 bases from J, with 11 bases between. CDR1 and CDR2 from the germline V gene are SQVTM and ANQGSEA. CDR3 length: 13 residues.

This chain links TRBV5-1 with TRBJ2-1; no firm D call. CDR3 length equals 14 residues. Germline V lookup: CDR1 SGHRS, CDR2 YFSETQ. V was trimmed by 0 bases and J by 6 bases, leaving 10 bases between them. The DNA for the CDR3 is TGCGCCAGCAGCTTGGCCTCTCAGCCCAATGAGCAGTTCTTC. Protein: CASSLASQPNEQFF.

The CDR3 coding sequence is TGTGCCAGCAGCCCTCGGACAGGGAGCGCAGATACGCAGTATTTT. It specifies CASSPRTGSADTQYF. The V call is TRBV13, the J call TRBJ2-3; 8 bases are shared with TRBD1. The CDR3 runs 15 residues. The V gene end was trimmed by 5 bases and the J gene end by 4 bases; junction bases not matched to a gene: 8. Germline CDR1 reads PRHDT; CDR2 reads FYEKMQ (reference sequence).

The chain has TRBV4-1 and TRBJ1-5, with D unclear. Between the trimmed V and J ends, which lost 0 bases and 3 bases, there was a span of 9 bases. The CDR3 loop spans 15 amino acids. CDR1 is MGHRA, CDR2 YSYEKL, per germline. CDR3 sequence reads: CASSQDGKANQPQHF. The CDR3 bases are TGCGCCAGCAGCCAAGATGGTAAGGCCAATCAGCCCCAGCATTTT.

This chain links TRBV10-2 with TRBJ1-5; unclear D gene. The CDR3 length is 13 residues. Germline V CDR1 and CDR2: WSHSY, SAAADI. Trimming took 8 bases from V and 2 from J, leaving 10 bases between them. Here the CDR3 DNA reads TGCGCCAGCCGGGCAAGGGGCAATCAGCCCCAGCATTTT. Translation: CASRARGNQPQHF.

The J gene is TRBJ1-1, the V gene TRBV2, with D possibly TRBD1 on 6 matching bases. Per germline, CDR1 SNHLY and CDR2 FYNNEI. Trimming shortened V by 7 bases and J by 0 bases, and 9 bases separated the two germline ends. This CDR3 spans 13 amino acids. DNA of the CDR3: TGTGCCAGCAAGCAGGGGATGAACACTGAAGCTTTCTTT. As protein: CASKQGMNTEAFF.

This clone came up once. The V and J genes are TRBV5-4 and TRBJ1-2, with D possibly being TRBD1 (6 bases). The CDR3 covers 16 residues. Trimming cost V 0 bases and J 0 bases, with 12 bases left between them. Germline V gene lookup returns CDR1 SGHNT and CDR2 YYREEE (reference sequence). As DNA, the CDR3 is TGTGCCAGCAGCTTGGCCCTGACAGGCTCTAACTATGGCTACACCTTC. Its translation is CASSLALTGSNYGYTF.

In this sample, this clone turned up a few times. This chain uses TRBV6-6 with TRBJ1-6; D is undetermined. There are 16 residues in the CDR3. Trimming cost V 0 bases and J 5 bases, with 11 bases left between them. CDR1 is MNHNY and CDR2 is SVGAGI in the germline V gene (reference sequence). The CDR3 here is CASSYSPIRDNSPLHF. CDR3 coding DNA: TGTGCCAGCAGTTACTCTCCCATAAGGGATAATTCACCCCTCCACTTT.

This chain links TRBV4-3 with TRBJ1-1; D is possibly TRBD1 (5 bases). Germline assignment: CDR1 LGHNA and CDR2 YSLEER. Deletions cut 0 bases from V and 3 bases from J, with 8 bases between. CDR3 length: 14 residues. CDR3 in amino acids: CASSQDWGDTEAFF. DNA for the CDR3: TGCGCCAGCAGCCAAGATTGGGGGGACACTGAAGCTTTCTTT.

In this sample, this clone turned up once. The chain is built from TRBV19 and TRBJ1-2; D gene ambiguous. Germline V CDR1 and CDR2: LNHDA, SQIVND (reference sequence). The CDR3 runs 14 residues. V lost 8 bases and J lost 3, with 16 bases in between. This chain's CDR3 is CASFSGRRYYGYTF. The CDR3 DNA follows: TGTGCCAGTTTTTCTGGCAGGAGGTACTATGGCTACACCTTC. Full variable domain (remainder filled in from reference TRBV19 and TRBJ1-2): DGGITQSPKYLFRKEGQNVTLSCEQNLNHDAMYWYRQDPGQGLRLIYYSQIVNDFQKGDIAEGYSVSREKKESFPLTVTSAQKNPTAFYLCASFSGRRYYGYTFGSGTRLTVV.

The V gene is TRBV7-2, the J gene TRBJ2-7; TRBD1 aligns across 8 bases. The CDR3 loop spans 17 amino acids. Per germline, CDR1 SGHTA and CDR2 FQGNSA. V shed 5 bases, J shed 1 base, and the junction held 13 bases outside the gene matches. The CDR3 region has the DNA TGTGCCAGCAGCCCCCCCCGAGGGACAGGAGTGTCCTACGAGCAGTACTTC. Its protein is CASSPPRGTGVSYEQYF.

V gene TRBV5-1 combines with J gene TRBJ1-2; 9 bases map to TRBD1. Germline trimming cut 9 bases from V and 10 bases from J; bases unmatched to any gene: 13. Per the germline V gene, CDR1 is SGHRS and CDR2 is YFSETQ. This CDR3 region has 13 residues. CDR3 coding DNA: TGCGCCACCACGGCCGGGACAGGGATGACCTACACCTTC. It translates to CATTAGTGMTYTF. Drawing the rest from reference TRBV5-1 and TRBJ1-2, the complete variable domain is KAGVTQTPRYLIKTRGQQVTLSCSPISGHRSVSWYQQTPGQGLQFLFEYFSETQRNKGNFPGRFSGRQFSNSRSEMNVSTLELGDSALYLCATTAGTGMTYTFGSGTRLTVV.

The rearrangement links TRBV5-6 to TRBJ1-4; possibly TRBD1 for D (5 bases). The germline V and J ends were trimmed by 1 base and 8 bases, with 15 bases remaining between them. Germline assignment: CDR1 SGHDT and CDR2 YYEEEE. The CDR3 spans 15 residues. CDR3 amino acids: CASSLQVAGREKLFF. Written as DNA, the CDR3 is TGTGCCAGCAGCTTGCAGGTGGCGGGACGAGAAAAACTGTTTTTT.

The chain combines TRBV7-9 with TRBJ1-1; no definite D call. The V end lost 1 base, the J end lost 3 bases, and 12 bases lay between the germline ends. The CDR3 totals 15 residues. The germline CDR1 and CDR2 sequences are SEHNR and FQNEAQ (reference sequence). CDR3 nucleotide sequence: TGTGCCAGCAGCTTAGTTGGGGTTCGGGACACTGAAGCTTTCTTT. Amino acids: CASSLVGVRDTEAFF.

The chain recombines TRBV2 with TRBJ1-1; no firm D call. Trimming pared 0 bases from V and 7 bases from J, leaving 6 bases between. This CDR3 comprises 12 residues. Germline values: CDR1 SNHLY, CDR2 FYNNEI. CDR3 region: CASSEASGEAFF. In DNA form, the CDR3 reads TGTGCCAGCAGTGAAGCAAGTGGTGAAGCTTTCTTT.

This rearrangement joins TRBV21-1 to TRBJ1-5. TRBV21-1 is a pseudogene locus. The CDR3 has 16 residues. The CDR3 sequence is CASSVKWTYSNQPQHF. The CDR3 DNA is TGTGCCAGCAGCGTTAAGTGGACTTATAGCAATCAGCCCCAGCATTTT.

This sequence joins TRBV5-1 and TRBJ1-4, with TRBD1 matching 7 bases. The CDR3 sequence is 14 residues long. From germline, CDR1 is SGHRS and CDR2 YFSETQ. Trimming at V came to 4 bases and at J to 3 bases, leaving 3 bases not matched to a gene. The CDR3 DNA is TGCGCCAGCAGCAGGGACAGCTCTAATGAAAAACTGTTTTTT. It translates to CASSRDSSNEKLFF.